The clone carrying this TCR beta chain was seen a few times. Its antigen is currently unknown. For the second PCR, which ran for roughly 6 to 12 cycles, a sample-barcoded 5' primer and a J-beta primer mix were used. Every sample produced at least 2.5 million CDR3-containing paired-end reads. TCRdb reprocessed the 5' RACE reads via MiXCR and lists one record per CDR3 protein. The sample yields about 1 million distinct CDR3 sequences, 35% to 55% seen once. The V gene's germline CDR1 is DFQATT and CDR2 SNEGSKA (reference sequence). V was pared by 6 bases and J by 1 base, with 13 bases of the junction left unmatched. The CDR3 contains 18 residues. The data are from a study of blood T cells in healthy people across ages. Study results and caveats: Naive T cell percentage showed a strong correlation with the diversity of TCR beta.

V and J are TRBV20-1 and TRBJ2-4; 12 nucleotides match TRBD1. The sample consisted of blood. This sequence was found in an older woman in good health. The CDR3 reads CSARPGQGAAYAKNIQYF. CDR3 nucleotide sequence: TGCAGTGCCCGCCCGGGACAGGGGGCAGCCTATGCCAAAAACATTCAGTACTTC.